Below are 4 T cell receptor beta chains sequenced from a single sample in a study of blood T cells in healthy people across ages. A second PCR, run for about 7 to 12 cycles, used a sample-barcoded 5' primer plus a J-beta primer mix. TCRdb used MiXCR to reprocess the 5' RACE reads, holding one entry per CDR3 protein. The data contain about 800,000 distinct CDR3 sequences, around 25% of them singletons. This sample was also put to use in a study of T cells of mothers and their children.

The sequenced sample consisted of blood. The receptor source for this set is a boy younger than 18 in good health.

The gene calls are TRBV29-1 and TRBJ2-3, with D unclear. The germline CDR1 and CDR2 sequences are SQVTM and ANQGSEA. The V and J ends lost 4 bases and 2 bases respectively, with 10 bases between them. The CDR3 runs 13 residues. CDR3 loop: CSVVRPLTDTQYF. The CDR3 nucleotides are TGCAGCGTTGTCCGACCGCTCACAGATACGCAGTATTTT.

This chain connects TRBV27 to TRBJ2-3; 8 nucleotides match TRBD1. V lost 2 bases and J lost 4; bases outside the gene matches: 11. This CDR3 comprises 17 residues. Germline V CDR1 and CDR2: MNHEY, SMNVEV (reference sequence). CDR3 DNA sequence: TGTGCCAGCAGTTTACTTCTCACAGAGGACAGGGCAGATACGCAGTATTTT. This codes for CASSLLLTEDRADTQYF.

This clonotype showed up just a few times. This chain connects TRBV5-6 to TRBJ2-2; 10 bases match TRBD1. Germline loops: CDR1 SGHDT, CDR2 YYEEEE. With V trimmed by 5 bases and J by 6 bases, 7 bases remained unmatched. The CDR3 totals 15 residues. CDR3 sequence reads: CASSSDRGRPGELFF. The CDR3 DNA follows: TGTGCCAGCAGTTCAGACAGGGGGCGCCCCGGGGAGCTGTTTTTT.

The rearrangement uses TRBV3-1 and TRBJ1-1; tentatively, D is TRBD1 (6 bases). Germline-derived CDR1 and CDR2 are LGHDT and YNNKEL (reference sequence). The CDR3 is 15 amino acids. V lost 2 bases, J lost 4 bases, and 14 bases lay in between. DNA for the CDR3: TGTGCCAGCAGCCAATCACAGGGTTGGGTCACTGAAGCTTTCTTT. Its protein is CASSQSQGWVTEAFF.